These T cell receptor beta chains were read from a single sample in a study of T cells in localized non-small cell lung cancer. Sequencing was performed with immunoSEQ multiplex PCR; in TCRdb, only in-frame clones are kept and a portion is missing. The sample records almost 5,500 clones, approximately 34% being singletons. Specimen: lung tumor tissue, collected before any cancer treatment. The receptor set was obtained from a male donor older than 55 with stage I squamous cell lung carcinoma. CDR3s leave out the opening cysteine and the closing phenylalanine or tryptophan. The order of the fields is D gene, clone size, V gene, CDR3 protein. D genes are given only for firm matches. The listing skips clone size in some rows; elsewhere it reads once, few, many or a size class.

D gene: NA; clone size: few; V gene: TRBV11-3; CDR3 protein: ASSLEPSRGSGYT
D gene: NA; clone size: NA; V gene: TRBV11-3; CDR3 protein: ASSPKGTEYNSPLH
D gene: NA; clone size: NA; V gene: TRBV6-8; CDR3 protein: ASSLTRNSPLH
D gene: NA; clone size: few; V gene: TRBV18; CDR3 protein: ASSPLGNNYGYT
D gene: TRBD1; clone size: NA; V gene: TRBV6-8; CDR3 protein: ASSPGQGIGGYT
D gene: NA; clone size: NA; V gene: TRBV19; CDR3 protein: ASSIRKGRGGGITDTQY
D gene: TRBD1; clone size: NA; V gene: TRBV19; CDR3 protein: ASSTAGGQVIGQF
D gene: NA; clone size: NA; V gene: TRBV18; CDR3 protein: ASSSRSYNEQF
D gene: TRBD1; clone size: medium-sized; V gene: TRBV6-8; CDR3 protein: ASSYTQGDTGELF
D gene: TRBD2; clone size: few; V gene: TRBV11-3; CDR3 protein: ASSLTSGTTNEQF
D gene: NA; clone size: medium-sized; V gene: TRBV9; CDR3 protein: ASSAKDPHRRTEAF
D gene: NA; clone size: NA; V gene: TRBV18; CDR3 protein: ASSPASYNEQF
D gene: NA; clone size: few; V gene: TRBV6-8; CDR3 protein: ASSRSYNSPLH
D gene: NA; clone size: NA; V gene: TRBV5-1; CDR3 protein: ASSFGRTTFNEQF
D gene: NA; clone size: few; V gene: TRBV19; CDR3 protein: ASSPGGSNSGANVLT
D gene: NA; clone size: NA; V gene: TRBV15; CDR3 protein: ATSRDRRAGELF
D gene: TRBD1; clone size: few; V gene: TRBV9; CDR3 protein: ASSPGQGYTGELF
D gene: NA; clone size: NA; V gene: TRBV28; CDR3 protein: ASSLGVLSNQPQH
D gene: NA; clone size: few; V gene: TRBV6-8; CDR3 protein: ASSYSLESLDGYT
D gene: NA; clone size: few; V gene: TRBV11-3; CDR3 protein: ASSLSRGPSEEKLF
D gene: NA; clone size: medium-sized; V gene: TRBV11-3; CDR3 protein: ASSWAVGSAGELF
D gene: NA; clone size: few; V gene: TRBV6-8; CDR3 protein: ASSYSWGGAGTEAF